What follows are 24 T cell receptor beta chains derived from one specimen sequenced in a study of CD8 T cells in ankylosing spondylitis (dated by TCRdb to 2017 to 2019). General findings and caveats noted by the study authors: A TCR beta motif made up of fewer than 10 highly homologous amino acid variants appeared to be characteristic of blood from ankylosing spondylitis patients.

Their antigen targets remain unknown. Libraries were built with 5' RACE. This sample was sequenced with an Illumina HiSeq 2500. In-frame beta chains were kept once TCRdb had trimmed the public reads at Q25 with fastp and called clones with MiXCR. For every CDR3 protein sequence, its rows merge into one entry that carries the most common genes and DNA. The sample records about 400,000 distinct CDR3 sequences, approximately 20% of which are singletons. The ten most abundant clones make up around 16% of the sample. Sequenced material: blood, either unsorted or a sorted T cell fraction (not recorded which). These TCRs come from a male donor with ankylosing spondylitis.

The chain combines TRBV5-1 with TRBJ2-1, with TRBD1 matching over 10 bases. The germline CDR1 and CDR2 sequences are SGHRS and YFSETQ. V shed 6 bases and J 9 bases; nucleotides not matched to a gene: 12. This CDR3 region has 15 residues. The CDR3 DNA reads as TGCGCCAGCAATGAGGACAGGGGGATTCACGGTGAGCAGTTCTTC. As protein: CASNEDRGIHGEQFF.

The table lists this clonotype with a few counts. The chain couples TRBV18 to TRBJ2-1; 8 bases match TRBD1. J gave up 9 bases and V 3 bases, and 7 bases lay outside the gene matches. CDR1 is KGHSH and CDR2 is LQKENI in the germline V gene. This CDR3 is built from 14 residues. CDR3 sequence reads: CASSPLDRVGEQFF. Written as DNA, the CDR3 is TGTGCCAGCTCACCTTTGGACAGGGTCGGTGAGCAGTTCTTC.

This clonotype was observed a few times. The gene calls are TRBV7-2 and TRBJ2-7; 11 nucleotides line up with TRBD1. This CDR3 has 15 residues. V shed 5 bases, J shed 2 bases, and the junction held 5 bases outside the gene matches. Germline-derived CDR1 and CDR2 are SGHTA and FQGNSA. The CDR3 protein is CASSIRTGGTYEQYF. The CDR3 DNA follows: TGTGCCAGCAGCATTAGGACAGGGGGCACCTACGAGCAGTACTTC.

This clonotype came up a few times. The chain carries TRBV12-3 or TRBV12-4 and TRBJ2-5, with 8 bases identical to TRBD1. With V trimmed by 5 bases and J by 9 bases, 5 bases remained unmatched. The CDR3 extends over 12 amino acids. CDR3 region: CASSPMDRAQYF. The CDR3 DNA reads as TGTGCCAGCAGTCCCATGGACAGGGCCCAGTACTTC.

This chain uses TRBV12-3 or TRBV12-4 with TRBJ2-4, with 8 bases identical to TRBD2. This CDR3 contains 20 residues. Losses at the gene ends were 2 bases for V and 6 bases for J; bases not matched to a gene: 21. The CDR3 coding sequence is TGTGCCAGCAGTTTAAGGGGGAGACTAGCGCAACGGAGAAGAAGAAACATTCAGTACTTC. It is translated as CASSLRGRLAQRRRRNIQYF.

This clonotype was seen a handful of times. This chain connects TRBV11-3 to TRBJ2-1; 10 bases align to TRBD2. Germline loops: CDR1 SGHNT, CDR2 YENEEA. V shed 3 bases, J shed 5 bases, and the junction held 4 bases outside the gene matches. The CDR3 loop spans 15 amino acids. The CDR3 DNA follows: TGTGCCAGCAGCTTTCTCGGACTAGCGGACAATGAGCAGTTCTTC. It yields the protein CASSFLGLADNEQFF.

The genes are TRBV29-1 and TRBJ2-5, with 12 bases aligning to TRBD2. This CDR3 spans 14 amino acids. The germline gives CDR1 SQVTM, CDR2 ANQGSEA. V shed 3 bases and J 5 bases; nucleotides not matched to a gene: 4. In DNA form, the CDR3 reads TGCAGCGTTGACGGACTAGCGGGAAGGGAGACCCAGTACTTC. This translates into CSVDGLAGRETQYF.

The chain uses TRBV5-6 and TRBJ1-3; TRBD1 agrees at 8 bases. The CDR3 sequence is 16 residues long. CDR1 SGHDT and CDR2 YYEEEE come from the germline V gene. V lost 3 bases to trimming and J lost 0 bases; unmatched junction nucleotides: 5. The CDR3 reads CASSSWTGTSGNTIYF. The CDR3 DNA is TGTGCCAGCAGCTCCTGGACAGGGACCTCTGGAAACACCATATATTTT. Filled out from reference TRBV5-6 and TRBJ1-3, the complete variable domain reads DAGVTQSPTHLIKTRGQQVTLRCSPKSGHDTVSWYQQALGQGPQFIFQYYEEEERQRGNFPDRFSGHQFPNYSSELNVNALLLGDSALYLCASSSWTGTSGNTIYFGEGSWLTVV.

This clonotype was observed at least ten times. The rearrangement uses TRBV4-2 and TRBJ2-2, with D hard to call. V lost 5 bases, J lost 6 bases, and 19 bases lay in between. From germline, CDR1 is LGHNA and CDR2 YNFKEQ. The CDR3 runs 16 residues. The CDR3 region is CASSTQPSESAGELFF. CDR3 sequence (DNA): TGTGCCAGCAGCACACAGCCGAGTGAATCAGCCGGGGAGCTGTTTTTT.

The rearrangement uses TRBV7-8 and TRBJ1-4; 7 positions agree with TRBD1. The CDR3 has 20 residues. The V gene's germline CDR1 is SGHVS and CDR2 FQNEAQ. V gave up 0 bases and J gave up 7 bases; unmatched junction bases: 20. CDR3 amino acids: CASSLALSGGGLSASEKLFF. For the CDR3, the DNA is TGTGCCAGCAGCTTAGCCTTAAGTGGAGGGGGCCTTTCGGCTAGTGAAAAACTGTTTTTT.

This clonotype was recorded a few times. The V call is TRBV12-3 or TRBV12-4, the J call TRBJ2-1; 12 nucleotides align to TRBD2. The junction had 4 bases not matched to a gene; V was cut back by 6 bases and J by 4 bases. This CDR3 has 15 amino acids. CDR3: CASRWTSGTYNEQFF. The CDR3 bases are TGTGCCAGCAGGTGGACTAGCGGGACTTACAATGAGCAGTTCTTC.

Many counts were recorded for this clonotype. The V and J genes are TRBV7-8 and TRBJ2-1; TRBD2 matches at 7 bases. Looked up from germline, CDR1 is SGHVS and CDR2 is FQNEAQ. The CDR3 totals 14 residues. With V trimmed by 7 bases and J by 4 bases, 7 bases remained unmatched. CDR3 coding DNA: TGTGCCAGCATGGGCGGGAGCGGGTACAATGAGCAGTTCTTC. Translating it yields CASMGGSGYNEQFF.

Many counts were recorded for this clonotype. The chain combines TRBV9 with TRBJ1-1; D gene uncertain. The CDR3 runs to 14 residues. The germline V gene has CDR1 SGDLS and CDR2 YYNGEE. The germline V and J ends were trimmed by 1 base and 1 base, with 8 bases remaining between them. CDR3 nucleotide sequence: TGTGCCAGCAGCGTACTGTCAGAGAACACTGAAGCTTTCTTT. It is translated as CASSVLSENTEAFF. The full variable domain, completed using reference TRBV9 and TRBJ1-1, is DSGVTQTPKHLITATGQRVTLRCSPRSGDLSVYWYQQSLDQGLQFLIQYYNGEERAKGNILERFSAQQFPDLHSELNLSSLELGDSALYFCASSVLSENTEAFFGQGTRLTVV.

The DNA of the CDR3 is TGTGCCAGCATCAACAGCGCTGGGGGCTACACCTTC. Translation: CASINSAGGYTF. The chain joins TRBV28 to TRBJ1-2; no clear D. V lost 7 bases and J lost 8, with 14 bases in between. The CDR3 consists of 12 residues. Germline CDR1 reads MDHEN; CDR2 reads SYDVKM.

This chain joins TRBV7-2 and TRBJ1-4; 8 positions agree with TRBD1. J lost 8 bases, V lost 2 bases, and 7 bases had no gene match. Germline CDR1 SGHTA, CDR2 FQGNSA. This CDR3 comprises 15 residues. CDR3 sequence: CASSLSTGGDEKLFF. CDR3 nucleotide sequence: TGTGCCAGCAGCTTATCCACAGGGGGGGACGAAAAACTGTTTTTT.

This clonotype was seen only a few times. V is TRBV4-1 and J is TRBJ2-7; 7 bases line up with TRBD2. CDR1 MGHRA and CDR2 YSYEKL come from the germline V gene. The CDR3 runs 16 residues. Trimming took 0 bases from V and 1 from J; bases not matched to a gene: 6. CDR3 amino acids: CASSQDSGGGSYEQYF. As DNA, the CDR3 is TGCGCCAGCAGCCAAGATTCTGGCGGGGGTTCCTACGAGCAGTACTTC.

DNA for the CDR3: TGTGCCTGGACCACGGACAGGGGATACTACGAGCAGTACTTC. This translates into CAWTTDRGYYEQYF. The V call is TRBV30, the J call TRBJ2-7, with 9 bases aligning to TRBD1. Germline lookup yields CDR1 GTSNPN and CDR2 SVGIG (reference sequence). The CDR3 covers 14 residues. The trim removed 4 bases at V and 3 bases at J, leaving 7 bases unmatched.

There are a few counts of this clonotype. The chain uses TRBV4-1 and TRBJ2-7; 13 nucleotides line up with TRBD2. Germline assignment: CDR1 MGHRA and CDR2 YSYEKL. After removal of 2 bases from V and 2 bases from J, the junction contained 6 bases not matched to a gene. The CDR3 covers 17 residues. In DNA form, the CDR3 reads TGCGCCAGCAGCCAACCGGGACTAGCGGGAAACACCTACGAGCAGTACTTC. Protein product: CASSQPGLAGNTYEQYF.

This chain uses TRBV18 with TRBJ1-1; the D gene is possibly TRBD1 (5 bases). CDR3 length: 15 residues. V lost 4 bases, J lost 1 base, and 13 bases lay in between. Germline values: CDR1 KGHSH, CDR2 LQKENI. The CDR3 DNA follows: TGTGCCAGCTCACTCCCGCCCGGGACGAACACTGAAGCTTTCTTT. It yields the protein CASSLPPGTNTEAFF.

This clonotype was detected only a few times. The chain uses TRBV5-1 and TRBJ2-3, with 7 bases fitting TRBD2. Germline V gives CDR1 SGHRS, CDR2 YFSETQ. CDR3 length: 16 residues. Trimming cost V 0 bases and J 3 bases; bases outside gene matches: 7. The CDR3 sequence is CASSLVPSGGTDTQYF. The CDR3 coding sequence is TGCGCCAGCAGCTTGGTTCCTAGCGGAGGTACAGATACGCAGTATTTT.

This CDR3 is CASSFGAGGRDEQFF. CDR3 bases: TGTGCCAGCAGCTTTGGAGCGGGAGGTAGGGATGAGCAGTTCTTC. The V gene is TRBV7-9, the J gene TRBJ2-1; 9 bases align to TRBD2. Looked up from germline, CDR1 is SEHNR and CDR2 is FQNEAQ (reference sequence). The CDR3 length is 15 residues. J lost 8 bases, V lost 3 bases, and 8 bases had no gene match.

The chain carries TRBV27 and TRBJ2-7, with D maybe TRBD2 (7 bases). From germline, CDR1 is MNHEY and CDR2 SMNVEV (reference sequence). With 3 bases removed from V and 3 bases from J, the gap between germline ends came to 15 bases. The length of the CDR3 is 15 residues. The CDR3 loop reads CASSFRGAPVYEQYF. Written as DNA, the CDR3 is TGTGCCAGCAGTTTTCGGGGGGCTCCGGTCTACGAGCAGTACTTC.

This clonotype has a handful of counts. This rearrangement joins TRBV20-1 to TRBJ2-2; D uncertain. Deletions cut 0 bases from V and 1 base from J, with 6 bases between. CDR3 length: 14 amino acids. CDR1 is DFQATT, CDR2 SNEGSKA, per germline (reference sequence). The CDR3 is CSAREAENTGELFF. The CDR3 DNA is TGCAGTGCTAGAGAGGCAGAGAACACCGGGGAGCTGTTTTTT.

The chain combines TRBV4-1 with TRBJ2-7; D possibly corresponds to TRBD2 (5 bases). Germline CDR1 reads MGHRA; CDR2 reads YSYEKL. The CDR3 runs to 14 residues. V gave up 3 bases and J gave up 3 bases, with 12 bases separating them. In nucleotides, the CDR3 is TGCGCCAGCAGCCACCCGGGATCGTACTACGAGCAGTACTTC. This gives the protein CASSHPGSYYEQYF.